The sequence of this T cell receptor (beta chain) was determined in a study of identical twins. Losses at the gene ends were 3 bases for V and 3 bases for J; bases not matched to a gene: 15. Germline V gives CDR1 SGHAT, CDR2 FQNNGV. CDR3 size: 19 residues. TCRdb ran MiXCR on the 5' RACE reads and lists one entry per CDR3 protein. The table has under 900,000 distinct CDR3 sequences, 18% seen once. These data were also filed under a second study, of T cells expressing NK-cell markers.

The specimen sequenced was PBMCs. The clonotype comes from a woman aged 18-35 years in good health. The chain recombines TRBV11-2 with TRBJ2-3, with 10 bases that match TRBD2. The CDR3, as DNA: TGTGCCAGCAGCTTGATTAGCGGGAGGACCTCTCTTTGGACAGATACGCAGTATTTT. Amino acids: CASSLISGRTSLWTDTQYF.